What follows are 10 T cell receptor beta chains derived from one specimen sequenced in a study of blood T cell repertoires in COVID-19. Profiled with immunoSEQ multiplex PCR; TCRdb holds only in-frame clones, not every one. The sample records fewer than 110,000 clones, 80% to 85% being singletons. The sequencing sample was made of peripheral blood. The receptors derive from a man in his 70s with acute or convalescent COVID-19.

The chain combines TRBV5-1 with TRBJ1-6; D gene unclear. Trimming removed 0 bases at V and 9 bases at J, with 13 bases between. Germline V gene lookup returns CDR1 SGHRS and CDR2 YFSETQ. This CDR3 spans 15 amino acids. CDR3 amino acids: CASSLGPSGSSPLHF. The CDR3 DNA reads TGCGCCAGCAGCTTGGGACCCTCGGGGAGTTCACCCCTCCACTTT.

The chain combines TRBV3-1 (or the pseudogene TRBV3-2) with TRBJ1-3; 7 bases are shared with TRBD1. After removal of 1 base from V and 6 bases from J, the junction contained 9 bases not matched to a gene. The CDR3 runs to 16 residues. Germline lookup yields CDR1 LGHDT and CDR2 YNNKEL (reference sequence). CDR3 bases: TGTGCCAGCAGCCAAGGAATGAGACAGGGAGAAAACACCATATATTTT. It is translated as CASSQGMRQGENTIYF.

This clone was observed a handful of times. CDR3 bases: TGCAGCGTTGGTACAGGGACGGGCAATCAGCCCCAGCATTTT. As protein: CSVGTGTGNQPQHF. The J gene is TRBJ1-5, the V gene TRBV29-1; maybe TRBD1 (6 bases). The CDR3 is made up of 14 amino acids. V dropped 4 bases and J dropped 2 bases, with 12 bases sitting between them. Per germline, CDR1 SQVTM and CDR2 ANQGSEA. The whole variable domain, filled in from reference TRBV29-1 and TRBJ1-5, reads SAVISQKPSRDICQRGTSLTIQCQVDSQVTMMFWYRQQPGQSLTLIATANQGSEATYESGFVIDKFPISRPNLTFSTLTVSNMSPEDSSIYLCSVGTGTGNQPQHFGDGTRLSIL.

The chain recombines TRBV29-1 with TRBJ2-4; D gene ambiguous. Looked up from germline, CDR1 is SQVTM and CDR2 is ANQGSEA. The CDR3 sequence is 11 residues long. CDR3 coding DNA: TGCAGACCCGGGGCCAAAAACATTCAGTACTTC. It codes for CRPGAKNIQYF.

The chain has TRBV15 and TRBJ2-7; TRBD1 aligns across 8 bases. Germline V lookup: CDR1 LNHNV, CDR2 YYDKDF (reference sequence). The CDR3 consists of 14 residues. The J segment lost 3 bases and the V segment lost 3 bases, leaving 4 bases of the junction unmatched. The CDR3 loop reads CATSSWTGNYEQYF. The DNA for the CDR3 is TGTGCCACCAGCAGCTGGACAGGGAACTACGAGCAGTACTTC.

The V call is TRBV6-4, the J call TRBJ1-6, with TRBD1 as a possible D gene (6 bases). Germline loops: CDR1 MRHNA, CDR2 SNTAGT. The germline V and J ends were trimmed by 8 bases and 3 bases, with 8 bases remaining between them. The CDR3 totals 13 residues. CDR3 coding DNA: TGTGCCAGCGGACAGAACTATAATTCACCCCTCCACTTT. Translation: CASGQNYNSPLHF.

The chain employs TRBV2 and TRBJ2-1; a possible D gene is TRBD1 (6 bases). Deletions cut 6 bases from V and 0 bases from J, with 18 bases between. CDR3 length: 17 residues. Germline V gives CDR1 SNHLY, CDR2 FYNNEI. The CDR3 protein is CASSGTLTGSSYNEQFF. The CDR3 coding sequence is TGTGCCAGCAGCGGCACTCTAACAGGGTCCTCCTACAATGAGCAGTTCTTC.

The chain links TRBV5-1 to TRBJ1-4, with D maybe TRBD1 (5 bases). This CDR3 is 17 amino acids long. Germline V gives CDR1 SGHRS, CDR2 YFSETQ. V was clipped by 0 bases and J by 0 bases, with 12 bases between them. The CDR3 DNA sequence: TGCGCCAGCAGCTTGGGACAGATCCCCGCAACTAATGAAAAACTGTTTTTT. Amino acids: CASSLGQIPATNEKLFF.

The chain links TRBV6-1 to TRBJ1-2, with 7 bases matching TRBD1. The CDR3 spans 15 residues. Germline loops: CDR1 MNHNS, CDR2 SASEGT. The junction had 5 bases not matched to a gene; V was cut back by 0 bases and J by 4 bases. This chain's CDR3 is CASSEATGFPYGYTF. As DNA, the CDR3 is TGTGCCAGCAGTGAAGCGACAGGGTTTCCCTATGGCTACACCTTC.

The rearrangement uses TRBV4-3 and TRBJ2-2; no clear D. CDR1 is LGHNA, CDR2 YSLEER, per germline. The CDR3 is made up of 16 amino acids. V gave up 0 bases and J gave up 2 bases, with 10 bases separating them. The CDR3 DNA sequence: TGCGCCAGCAGCCAAGAGCCTCCAGGAAACACCGGGGAGCTGTTTTTT. Encoded protein: CASSQEPPGNTGELFF.